Here is one T cell receptor beta chain with its context. No cognate antigen has been identified for it. There are no base qualities to consult, and no much larger clone falls within one base. This sample was taken from a study of control samples from healthy donors and cancer patients (dated by TCRdb to 2018 to 2021). The method was the immunoSEQ multiplex PCR assay. This is the immuneACCESS table as TCRdb keeps it, with only in-frame sequences that have V and J called. A part of the clones is gone; compared with another copy, unresolved V genes explain less than half, and the rest is unexplained. This sample gives 150,000 to 200,000 clones in total; about 90% of them show up just once. The top ten clones comprise about 1.4% of the sample. CDR1 and CDR2, looked up from the germline V gene, are KGHDR and SFDVKD. The V end gives up 0 bases and the J end 4 bases, leaving 3 bases in the junction not matched to a gene. Including cysteine and phenylalanine, the CDR3 has 16 amino acids. The DNA shown is the 48-base CDR3, in frame from base 1.

The chain couples TRBV24-1 to TRBJ1-4; 8 bases in between match TRBD1. The clonotype comes from a woman between 45 and 60 years old in good health. The sample comprised blood. The sequenced DNA is TGTGCCACCAGTGATTTGCCTGGACAGGGTAATGAAAAACTGTTTTTT. The translation is CATSDLPGQGNEKLFF.